These 32 T cell receptor beta chains share one sample of origin, sequenced in a study of T cell responses to AZD1222 COVID-19 vaccine. Some clones are missing from TCRdb's copy, which holds only in-frame ones; the method was immunoSEQ multiplex PCR. The table includes 250,000 to 300,000 clones, almost 95% detected once. The material sequenced was peripheral blood, taken 28 days after the second AZD1222 dose. These receptors all come from an adult who received the AZD1222 COVID-19 vaccine.

This chain connects TRBV9 to TRBJ2-2; D is possibly TRBD2 (6 bases). The CDR3 loop spans 15 amino acids. Trimming stripped 3 bases from V and 1 base from J, with 10 bases between. The germline gives CDR1 SGDLS, CDR2 YYNGEE. The CDR3 here is CASSAGTLNTGELFF. In DNA form, the CDR3 reads TGTGCCAGCAGCGCTGGGACTCTGAACACCGGGGAGCTGTTTTTT.

The chain employs TRBV5-4 and TRBJ1-2; weak D call: TRBD1 (5 bases). Germline-derived CDR1 and CDR2 are SGHNT and YYREEE (reference sequence). The CDR3 is 15 residues long. V gave up 7 bases and J gave up 6 bases, with 22 bases separating them. The CDR3 sequence is CASSSPGEGRNGYTF. The DNA of the CDR3 is TGTGCCAGCTCTTCCCCGGGGGAGGGTCGAAATGGCTACACCTTC.

This clone was observed a single time. This CDR3 reads CASKRSGTYTF. CDR3 bases: TGTGCCAGCAAAAGATCCGGGACCTACACCTTC. The chain carries TRBV12-3 or TRBV12-4 and TRBJ1-2, with D possibly TRBD1 on 5 matching bases. V shed 7 bases and J shed 10 bases, with 13 bases lying between them. This CDR3 contains 11 residues.

J is TRBJ2-5 and V is TRBV7-2; D is uncertain. This CDR3 has 13 residues. Deletions cut 2 bases from V and 5 bases from J, with 9 bases between. Germline V gene lookup returns CDR1 SGHTA and CDR2 FQGNSA. CDR3 loop: CASSLYSSETQYF. CDR3 sequence (DNA): TGTGCCAGCAGCTTATACAGTTCGGAGACCCAGTACTTC. Together with reference TRBV7-2 and TRBJ2-5, the CDR3 gives the full variable domain: GAGVSQSPSNKVTEKGKDVELRCDPISGHTALYWYRQSLGQGLEFLIYFQGNSAPDKSGLPSDRFSAERTGGSVSTLTIQRTQQEDSAVYLCASSLYSSETQYFGPGTRLLVL.

The rearrangement links TRBV10-3 to TRBJ1-3; D is uncertain. This CDR3 spans 14 amino acids. The ends were cut back, 8 bases at V and 0 bases at J, with 11 bases in the middle. Germline assignment: CDR1 ENHRY and CDR2 SYGVKD. CDR3 amino acids: CAIARTNSGNTIYF. The CDR3 DNA sequence: TGTGCCATCGCAAGAACGAACTCTGGAAACACCATATATTTT.

The chain has TRBV28 and TRBJ1-5; possibly TRBD1 for D (5 bases). Trimming left V 6 bases short and J 0 bases short, with 9 bases between. The CDR3 contains 14 residues. CDR1 and CDR2 (germline): MDHEN, SYDVKM. The CDR3, as DNA: TGTGCCAGCAGCTCGGGGACTAGCAATCAGCCCCAGCATTTT. This codes for CASSSGTSNQPQHF.

This clone was seen once. The chain has TRBV24-1 and TRBJ2-1; perhaps TRBD1 as D (6 bases). Germline V CDR1 and CDR2: KGHDR, SFDVKD. V lost 4 bases and J lost 0, with 12 bases in between. The CDR3 has 16 amino acids. This CDR3 reads CATSEATGSSYNEQFF. CDR3 in DNA: TGTGCCACCAGTGAGGCCACAGGGAGCTCCTACAATGAGCAGTTCTTC.

CDR3 sequence (DNA): TGTGCCAGCAGCTCCAGTGTCAATCAGCCCCAGCATTTT. This encodes CASSSSVNQPQHF. This sequence joins TRBV12-3 or TRBV12-4 and TRBJ1-5; D unclear. Trimming stripped 6 bases from V and 3 bases from J, with 9 bases between. The CDR3 is 13 amino acids.

The chain couples TRBV4-3 to TRBJ2-1; 7 bases agree with TRBD2. The V and J ends lost 2 bases and 9 bases, in that order; junction bases with no gene match: 7. The V gene's germline CDR1 is LGHNA and CDR2 YSLEER. The CDR3 loop spans 14 amino acids. The CDR3 nucleotides are TGCGCCAGCAGCCAATGGGGCGGGAGTAGTGAGCAGTTCTTC. Amino acid sequence: CASSQWGGSSEQFF.

The V call is TRBV7-9, the J call TRBJ2-3; TRBD2 is a possible D gene (5 bases). The germline V gene encodes CDR1 SEHNR and CDR2 FQNEAQ (reference sequence). V was clipped by 3 bases and J by 8 bases, with 18 bases between them. CDR3 length equals 15 residues. The CDR3: CASSFPGSEGGTQYF. The CDR3, as DNA: TGTGCCAGCAGCTTCCCGGGGTCAGAAGGCGGTACGCAGTATTTT.

The chain combines TRBV5-4 with TRBJ1-1; possibly TRBD1 for D (6 bases). CDR3 length equals 16 residues. Germline V gene lookup returns CDR1 SGHNT and CDR2 YYREEE (reference sequence). V was trimmed by 4 bases and J by 6 bases, leaving 22 bases between them. CDR3 nucleotide sequence: TGTGCCAGCAGCCATGATCGGGACACCCTAAACGCTGAAGCTTTCTTT. Its protein product is CASSHDRDTLNAEAFF.

Written as DNA, the CDR3 is TGTGCCAGCAGTCCGCCGGGGCAGGCCCAGTACTTC. Its protein product is CASSPPGQAQYF. The rearrangement links TRBV28 to TRBJ2-7; D possibly uses TRBD1 or TRBD2 (5 bases each). The CDR3 has 12 amino acids. Germline CDR1 and CDR2: MDHEN and SYDVKM. V was shortened by 5 bases and J by 10 bases, with 15 bases between the two germline ends.

The chain links TRBV11-2 to TRBJ2-7, with 11 nucleotides matching TRBD2. V lost 4 bases to trimming and J lost 4 bases; unmatched junction nucleotides: 9. Germline V gene sequence: CDR1 SGHAT, CDR2 FQNNGV. The CDR3 runs to 16 residues. This CDR3 reads CASSSGEGLAAYEQYF. As DNA, the CDR3 is TGTGCCAGCAGCTCGGGAGAGGGACTAGCGGCTTACGAGCAGTACTTC.

The V and J genes are TRBV11-2 and TRBJ2-1, with a tentative D call TRBD1 (5 bases). Germline lookup yields CDR1 SGHAT and CDR2 FQNNGV. This CDR3 is 15 amino acids long. Trimming took 0 bases from V and 0 from J, leaving 6 bases between them. The DNA of the CDR3 is TGTGCCAGCAGCTTAGAGGGGCACTCCTACAATGAGCAGTTCTTC. Translation: CASSLEGHSYNEQFF. Full variable domain (rest looked up from reference TRBV11-2 and TRBJ2-1): EAGVAQSPRYKIIEKRQSVAFWCNPISGHATLYWYQQILGQGPKLLIQFQNNGVVDDSQLPKDRFSAERLKGVDSTLKIQPAKLEDSAVYLCASSLEGHSYNEQFFGPGTRLTVL.

This chain uses TRBV7-2 with TRBJ2-5, with D tentatively TRBD2 (6 bases). V was pared by 5 bases and J by 2 bases, with 12 bases between. Germline lookup yields CDR1 SGHTA and CDR2 FQGNSA. CDR3 length: 14 amino acids. CDR3 DNA: TGTGCCAGCAGCCCCGGGGGAACTCAAGAGACCCAGTACTTC. Translated, it gives CASSPGGTQETQYF.

The chain carries TRBV4-2 and TRBJ1-6; no clear D. Trimming took off 1 base at V and 6 bases at J, with 7 bases between the two ends. Germline CDR1 LGHNA, CDR2 YNFKEQ. CDR3 length: 14 residues. CDR3 protein: CASSQGRINSPLHF. CDR3 DNA sequence: TGTGCCAGCAGCCAAGGACGGATTAATTCACCCCTCCACTTT.

The V gene is TRBV29-1, the J gene TRBJ2-7, with a tentative D call TRBD2 (5 bases). This CDR3 is built from 10 residues. V gave up 4 bases and J gave up 5 bases, with 6 bases separating them. From germline, CDR1 is SQVTM and CDR2 ANQGSEA. CDR3 in DNA: TGCAGCGTTGGGGAGAACGAGCAGTACTTC. Its translation is CSVGENEQYF.

CDR3 loop: CASSLWDREGNTIYF. As DNA, the CDR3 is TGTGCCAGCAGCCTCTGGGACAGGGAAGGAAACACCATATATTTT. The chain couples TRBV3-1 (or the pseudogene TRBV3-2) to TRBJ1-3; 9 positions agree with TRBD1. V lost 4 bases to trimming and J lost 4 bases; unmatched junction nucleotides: 5. The CDR3 has 15 amino acids. Germline loops: CDR1 LGHDT, CDR2 YNNKEL (reference sequence).

This clone is a singleton in its sample. V usage is TRBV7-9 and J usage is TRBJ1-1, with D unclear. The CDR3 runs to 14 residues. V was cut by 5 bases and J by 1 base, with 11 bases left in between. Germline V gene data show CDR1 as SEHNR and CDR2 as FQNEAQ (reference sequence). CDR3 sequence: CASSRPTGNTEAFF. The CDR3 DNA is TGTGCCAGCAGCCGCCCGACGGGGAACACTGAAGCTTTCTTT.

The chain has TRBV19 and TRBJ2-7, with 9 positions matching TRBD1. The junction had 16 bases not matched to a gene; V was cut back by 5 bases and J by 2 bases. Looked up from germline, CDR1 is LNHDA and CDR2 is SQIVND (reference sequence). The CDR3 has 18 residues. The CDR3 spells CASSPPGQGPYLTYEQYF. As DNA, the CDR3 is TGTGCCAGTAGTCCCCCGGGACAGGGCCCCTACCTAACCTACGAGCAGTACTTC.

This chain links TRBV15 with TRBJ1-4; D may be TRBD1 (5 bases). CDR1 and CDR2 (germline): LNHNV, YYDKDF (reference sequence). CDR3 length equals 16 residues. The germline V and J ends were trimmed by 2 bases and 4 bases, with 14 bases remaining between them. The CDR3 DNA is TGTGCCACCAGCAGACATCGGGGGAACTTTAATGAAAAACTGTTTTTT. It translates to CATSRHRGNFNEKLFF.

CDR3 protein: CASSRTSGDEQYF. The CDR3 DNA is TGTGCCAGCTCCCGGACTAGCGGGGACGAGCAGTACTTC. The gene calls are TRBV18 and TRBJ2-7, with 12 positions matching TRBD2. Germline CDR1 is KGHSH and CDR2 is LQKENI. This CDR3 spans 13 amino acids. With V trimmed by 6 bases and J by 5 bases, 2 bases remained unmatched.

The chain is built from TRBV3-1 (or the pseudogene TRBV3-2) and TRBJ1-6; TRBD1 might be the D (5 bases). Trimming shortened V by 1 base and J by 10 bases, and 14 bases separated the two germline ends. CDR1 LGHDT and CDR2 YNNKEL come from the germline V gene (reference sequence). CDR3 length: 15 amino acids. The CDR3 is CASSQALRGESPLHF. The CDR3 DNA reads as TGTGCCAGCAGCCAAGCTTTAAGGGGCGAATCACCCCTCCACTTT.

The CDR3 is CASSYQRGTDTQYF. The CDR3 bases are TGTGCCAGCAGTTACCAGCGGGGCACAGATACGCAGTATTTT. The V and J genes are TRBV6-2 or TRBV6-3 and TRBJ2-3; maybe TRBD2 (6 bases). The germline V and J ends were trimmed by 2 bases and 1 base, with 7 bases remaining between them. The CDR3 sequence is 14 residues long. Germline CDR1 is MNHEY and CDR2 is SVGEGT.

This clone was seen once. The J gene is TRBJ2-7, the V gene TRBV2; 7 nucleotides match TRBD1. With V trimmed by 3 bases and J by 4 bases, 6 bases remained unmatched. The germline V gene has CDR1 SNHLY and CDR2 FYNNEI. The CDR3 covers 14 residues. The CDR3 loop reads CASSDQGVGYEQYF. CDR3 sequence (DNA): TGTGCCAGCAGTGATCAGGGGGTCGGGTACGAGCAGTACTTC.

This sequence joins TRBV28 and TRBJ1-6, with D uncertain. This CDR3 has 16 amino acids. Germline V gene data show CDR1 as MDHEN and CDR2 as SYDVKM. Trimming removed 4 bases from V and 4 bases from J, with 14 bases in between. In nucleotides, the CDR3 is TGTGCCAGCAGTTCCACCCCGACAAATTATAATTCACCCCTCCACTTT. Translated: CASSSTPTNYNSPLHF.

The CDR3 region is CATFQGAGEQYF. CDR3 in DNA: TGTGCCACCTTTCAGGGGGCCGGCGAGCAGTACTTC. This rearrangement joins TRBV10-3 to TRBJ2-7, with 8 bases matching TRBD1. There are 12 residues in the CDR3. Germline trimming cut 10 bases from V and 6 bases from J; bases unmatched to any gene: 8. Germline V gene data show CDR1 as ENHRY and CDR2 as SYGVKD.

The V and J genes are TRBV27 and TRBJ2-3; possibly TRBD1 for D (5 bases). The CDR3 totals 15 residues. V was pared by 5 bases and J by 2 bases, with 14 bases between. In germline, CDR1 is MNHEY, CDR2 SMNVEV (reference sequence). The CDR3 region has the DNA TGTGCCAGCAGTCCCCAAAAGGGGCCCACAGATACGCAGTATTTT. This gives the protein CASSPQKGPTDTQYF.

The chain combines TRBV9 with TRBJ2-3, with 9 nucleotides matching TRBD2. This CDR3 spans 13 amino acids. Germline CDR1 is SGDLS and CDR2 is YYNGEE. Germline trimming cut 6 bases from V and 1 base from J; bases unmatched to any gene: 0. The CDR3 spells CASKREGTDTQYF. CDR3 in DNA: TGTGCCAGCAAGCGGGAGGGCACAGATACGCAGTATTTT.

The rearrangement uses TRBV4-3 and TRBJ2-2; the D is unclear. The V gene's germline CDR1 is LGHNA and CDR2 YSLEER. The CDR3 runs 14 residues. The V gene lost 0 bases and the J gene lost 0 bases, with 2 bases spanning the gap. DNA for the CDR3: TGCGCCAGCAGCCAAGATTCGAACACCGGGGAGCTGTTTTTT. Its protein product is CASSQDSNTGELFF.

This rearrangement joins TRBV6-1 to TRBJ2-7, with TRBD1 identical over 8 bases. CDR1 and CDR2 from the germline V gene are MNHNS and SASEGT. The CDR3 length is 15 residues. The ends lost 2 bases at V and 4 bases at J; junction bases unmatched: 7. The CDR3 loop is CASSEYGTGPYEQYF. CDR3 bases: TGTGCCAGCAGTGAATACGGGACAGGACCTTACGAGCAGTACTTC.

V is TRBV5-1 and J is TRBJ2-2; D not resolved. Trimming left V 1 base short and J 4 bases short, with 11 bases between. Germline assignment: CDR1 SGHRS and CDR2 YFSETQ. CDR3 size: 15 residues. The CDR3 DNA follows: TGCGCCAGCAGCTTGAGTGGGGAAGGCACCGGGGAGCTGTTTTTT. Translated, it gives CASSLSGEGTGELFF.